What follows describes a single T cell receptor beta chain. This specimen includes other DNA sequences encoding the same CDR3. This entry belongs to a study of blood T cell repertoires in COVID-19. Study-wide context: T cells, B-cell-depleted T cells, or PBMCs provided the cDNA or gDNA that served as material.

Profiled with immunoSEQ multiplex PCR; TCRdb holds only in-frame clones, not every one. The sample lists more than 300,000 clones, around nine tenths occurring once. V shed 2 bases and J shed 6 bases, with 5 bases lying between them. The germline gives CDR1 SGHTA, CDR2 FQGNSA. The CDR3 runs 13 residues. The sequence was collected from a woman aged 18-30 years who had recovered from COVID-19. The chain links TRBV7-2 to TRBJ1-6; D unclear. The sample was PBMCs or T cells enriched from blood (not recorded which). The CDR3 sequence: CASSLSPNSPLHF. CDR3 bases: TGTGCCAGCAGCTTAAGCCCTAATTCACCCCTCCACTTT.